The following is a TCR beta chain sequence with its context. The antigen this receptor binds is unknown. Per-nucleotide qualities are absent, and no much larger clonotype sits a single base away. These data belong to a study of T cells in localized non-small cell lung cancer (TCRdb year 2020). Context from the whole study: The study analyzed T cell repertoires of under 250 early-stage NSCLC patients, comparing tumors and uninvolved tumor-adjacent lungs. The cohort was made up of approximately 250 treatment-naive NSCLC patients whose localized lung tumors had been resected. NSCLC patients had a mean age of roughly 69 years, and around 140 were male and around 99 female. Summary of the overall study and its limitations: Because multi-region tumor sequencing was not performed, intratumor heterogeneity could not be ruled out. A median of roughly 58 of the top 100 tumor clones were detected in paired uninvolved adjacent lung, and 25 to 35 of these tumor clones were also found among the top 100 clones of the paired uninvolved adjacent lung. Because the study design was exploratory, TCR variables were selected using unadjusted p-values without false-discovery rate correction. Higher blood T cell density associated with longer overall survival, while higher adjacent-lung clonality associated with shorter survival. Uninvolved tumor-adjacent lung showed the highest T cell clonality, higher than tumor, which suggests more focused antigenic responses in the uninvolved tumor-adjacent lung.

At diagnosis, peripheral blood, uninvolved tumor-adjacent lung and tumor were collected and were preserved as a mix of fresh-frozen and FFPE material. For TCR repertoire profiling, blood samples were analyzed in the form of peripheral blood mononuclear cells. TCR beta CDR3 regions were sequenced from DNA using the immunoSEQ Assay. As for the original processing: To compute T cell density, TCR beta template counts were normalized to usable DNA, which was estimated by amplifying housekeeping genes. Using the preseqR package, richness was estimated by extrapolating to 120,000 templates for tissue samples and 400,000 templates for PBMC samples. Clonality was defined by subtracting Pielou's evenness from one. Tissue-enriched TCRs were identified through differential abundance testing performed on productive amino-acid clonotypes, with a minimum total count of 5 and an alpha of 0.1. The Jaccard Index and the Morisita Overlap Index were used to quantify repertoire overlap between compartments. GLIPH grouped TCR beta CDR3s together with public tetramer-defined viral CDR3s, and a viral motif had to include at least three viral sequences and show V-gene enrichment. The table was pulled from immuneACCESS by TCRdb, which kept in-frame rearrangements only. Such tables lose some clones; where checked, under half of the loss comes from unresolved V genes, and the rest has no known cause. That table supplies the V and J calls and clone size; D and trimming were determined from the DNA. The sample table records 90,000 to 95,000 clones; roughly 90% of these occur just once. Of the sample, about 15% falls within the top ten clones.

The clonotype originates from a man aged 40 to 70 with stage I squamous cell lung carcinoma. The sample here was peripheral blood, taken before any cancer treatment.

The DNA is TGTGCTAGTGGTTTTGGGACAGAACAAGAGACCCAGTACTTC. This codes for CASGFGTEQETQYF. This sequence uses TRBV12-5 and TRBJ2-5, with 7 central nucleotides matching TRBD1. Its CDR3 holds 14 amino acids, cysteine through phenylalanine. Here the CDR3 DNA is all that survives: 42 bases in frame from base 1. The germline V gene specifies LGHNT as CDR1 and FRNRAP as CDR2. V has 3 bases trimmed and J has 2 bases trimmed; junction bases matching no gene number 3. Supplemented by the reference TRBV12-5 and TRBJ2-5 proteins around the CDR3, the complete variable domain is DARVTQTPRHKVTEMGQEVTMRCQPILGHNTVFWYRQTMMQGLELLAYFRNRAPLDDSGMPKDRFSAEMPDATLATLKIQPSEPRDSAVYFCASGFGTEQETQYFGPGTRLLVL.